The rows below give T cell receptor beta chains drawn from one sample of a study of shared clonotypes between healthy human individuals. The repertoire was sequenced with immunoSEQ multiplex PCR; TCRdb's copy has only in-frame clones and lacks some. Among 1 million to 1.2 million clones listed, 60% to 85% were seen once. Specimen: memory CD4+ T cells from PBMCs. Receptors were obtained from a young man in good health. Some clones in this sample may be carry-over from other donors' samples. Both conserved end residues are part of each CDR3. Clone size is stated in some rows and not others, as once, few, many or a class when expanded.

length | V | size | CDR3
17 | TRBV4-3 | many | CASSQGVGKSSYNEQFF
14 | TRBV6-6 | few | CASSKGGGRDEQFF
13 | TRBV27 | . | CASSLSWGDEQFF
14 | TRBV9 | . | CASSVAASPDTQYF
18 | TRBV7-8 | many | CASSDYRGTHSGANVLTF
15 | TRBV7-9 | . | CASSPGQGLNYGYTF
16 | TRBV28 | . | CASGFLPGQGDTEAFF
13 | TRBV5-4 | few | CASSLPGTEKLFF
16 | TRBV6-5 | . | CASSYSVGRAWETQYF
14 | TRBV9 | . | CASSAGGTQETQYF
14 | TRBV6-5 | once | CASRPGRLNYGYTF
14 | TRBV27 | once | CASTWTHSTDTQYF
16 | TRBV7-9 | . | CASSLAYGMGLYEQYF
15 | TRBV9 | . | CASSVGPGEYNEQFF
15 | TRBV4-1 | . | CASSPPDRAGNTIYF
14 | TRBV7-8 | . | CASSTRTLVETQYF
15 | TRBV6-5 | . | CASSSGGTYSYEQYF
15 | TRBV7-8 | . | CASSLELAGPYEQYF
16 | TRBV2 | . | CASMDSLRAGPDTQYF
13 | TRBV5-4 | . | CASRKDSLLEAFF
16 | TRBV18 | . | CASSTTSGVSYNEQFF
15 | TRBV18 | . | CASSPGTRSTGELFF
14 | TRBV5-1 | . | CASSWTGETGELFF
15 | TRBV5-1 | . | CASSLPSGNTGELFF
15 | TRBV28 | . | CASSSSGESGEKLFF
14 | TRBV5-6 | . | CASSVFSGAGELFF
16 | TRBV28 | . | CASSSLGAGQYTEAFF
14 | TRBV18 | . | CASSTGLPPQPQHF
14 | TRBV6-1 | . | CASSERGNFQPQHF
15 | TRBV7-9 | . | CASSRPAGAKNIQYF
14 | TRBV7-2 | once | CASNRDRLNYGYTF
13 | TRBV29-1 | . | CSAEGQFQETQYF
17 | TRBV7-2 | . | CASSLAGTGGLGYGYTF
16 | TRBV4-3 | . | CASSQASSGSTDTQYF
12 | TRBV2 | . | CASKISGNEQFF
14 | TRBV6-5 | once | CASSATGMGAEAFF
14 | TRBV27 | . | CASSLLAVLNEQFF
13 | TRBV29-1 | once | CSVEMGLLETQYF
13 | TRBV6-1 | . | CASSEGRAARQHF
14 | TRBV6-5 | . | CASSFGVAGYGYTF
14 | TRBV6-5 | . | CASSYLGLADEQFF
13 | TRBV5-6 | few | CASSYQVNTEAFF
15 | TRBV21-1 | once | CASSKEGTHCYEQYF
14 | TRBV5-6 | many | CASSWTQSTYEQYF
14 | TRBV11-3 | . | CASSPGLLGNEQFF
13 | TRBV7-2 | . | CASSLAEDQPQHF
13 | TRBV7-2 | . | CASSPPNNQPQHF
16 | TRBV9 | . | CASSPHPQGSYNEQFF
18 | TRBV7-8 | . | CASSLGAGQQGNTDTQYF
15 | TRBV9 | few | CASSVVGGGSNEQFF